The 25 T cell receptor beta chains presented below share a single source sample, sequenced in a study of ipilimumab plus nivolumab after autologous stem cell transplantation. TCRdb's copy holds only in-frame clones and misses some; the assay was immunoSEQ multiplex PCR. This table has tens of thousands of clones, 75% to 85% appearing once. Source: PBMCs, taken in a trial of ipilimumab plus nivolumab as post-transplant consolidation. The source is a male donor with diffuse large B-cell lymphoma.

This clone was recorded only once. The chain recombines TRBV5-1 with TRBJ2-1; a weak D match, TRBD1 (6 bases). The CDR3 is 18 amino acids. Germline-derived CDR1 and CDR2 are SGHRS and YFSETQ. V lost 0 bases and J lost 3, with 19 bases in between. The CDR3 coding sequence is TGCGCCAGCAGCTTGGACAGGGAAACTAGGAATGTCTACAATGAGCAGTTCTTC. It encodes CASSLDRETRNVYNEQFF.

The rearrangement uses TRBV7-8 and TRBJ2-1; 8 positions agree with TRBD2. This CDR3 is built from 18 residues. The germline V gene encodes CDR1 SGHVS and CDR2 FQNEAQ. Trimming cost V 5 bases and J 4 bases; bases outside gene matches: 16. CDR3 sequence: CASSLRPSGAGAYNEQFF. The CDR3 DNA reads as TGTGCCAGCAGCCTCCGTCCCTCCGGAGCGGGGGCATACAATGAGCAGTTCTTC.

The chain combines TRBV6-5 with TRBJ1-4, with TRBD1 matching 7 bases. Germline CDR1 MNHEY, CDR2 SVGAGI. CDR3 length equals 15 residues. Trimming removed 3 bases from V and 7 bases from J; junction bases left unmatched: 8. In DNA form, the CDR3 reads TGTGCCAGCAGTTATAAAGGGACAGTAGGTGAAAAACTGTTTTTT. Its protein product is CASSYKGTVGEKLFF.

DNA for the CDR3: TGTGCCAGCAGCGCCGGGACAGGGATGGCTGGAAACACCATATATTTT. Translated: CASSAGTGMAGNTIYF. V and J are TRBV5-6 and TRBJ1-3; TRBD1 matches at 9 bases. The CDR3 contains 16 residues. The V segment lost 4 bases and the J segment 2 bases; nucleotides outside the gene matches: 7. Germline CDR1 and CDR2: SGHDT and YYEEEE.

V gene TRBV7-2 combines with J gene TRBJ2-2; 7 bases are a match to TRBD2. This CDR3 is 15 amino acids long. V lost 0 bases and J lost 5; bases outside the gene matches: 3. CDR1 is SGHTA and CDR2 is FQGNSA in the germline V gene. This CDR3 reads CASSLAAGDTGELFF. CDR3 DNA: TGTGCCAGCAGCTTAGCCGCGGGGGATACCGGGGAGCTGTTTTTT.

The chain recombines TRBV7-8 with TRBJ1-5, with D perhaps TRBD1 (5 bases). This CDR3 spans 16 amino acids. Trimming took 0 bases from V and 6 from J, leaving 15 bases between them. Germline-derived CDR1 and CDR2 are SGHVS and FQNEAQ. For the CDR3, the DNA is TGTGCCAGCAGCTTAGCTCTGGGGGGAAATGGTCAGCCCCAGCATTTT. Residues: CASSLALGGNGQPQHF.

J is TRBJ1-3 and V is TRBV9; tentative D call: TRBD1 (5 bases). The CDR3 has 15 residues. V lost 2 bases to trimming and J lost 9 bases, with 18 bases between them. Germline CDR1 SGDLS, CDR2 YYNGEE. Here the CDR3 DNA reads TGTGCCAGCAGCGTGAGAGGGGAGGTTTCAGGCACCATATATTTT. Protein product: CASSVRGEVSGTIYF. The full variable domain, in which reference TRBV9 and TRBJ1-3 provide the parts outside the CDR3, is DSGVTQTPKHLITATGQRVTLRCSPRSGDLSVYWYQQSLDQGLQFLIQYYNGEERAKGNILERFSAQQFPDLHSELNLSSLELGDSALYFCASSVRGEVSGTIYFGEGSWLTVV.

This rearrangement joins TRBV5-8 to TRBJ1-6; tentative D call: TRBD1 (5 bases). Germline loops: CDR1 SGHTS, CDR2 YDEGEE. V lost 1 base and J 7 bases, leaving 12 bases between the germline ends. CDR3 size: 15 residues. CDR3 in amino acids: CASSLRGSANSPLHF. The CDR3 DNA is TGTGCCAGCAGCTTGAGGGGTAGTGCCAATTCACCCCTCCACTTT. Filled out from reference TRBV5-8 and TRBJ1-6, the complete variable domain reads EAGVTQSPTHLIKTRGQQATLRCSPISGHTSVYWYQQALGLGLQFLLWYDEGEERNRGNFPPRFSGRQFPNYSSELNVNALELEDSALYLCASSLRGSANSPLHFGNGTRLTVT.

This chain links TRBV30 with TRBJ1-5, with 7 nucleotides matching TRBD1. J gave up 2 bases and V 6 bases, and 10 bases lay outside the gene matches. The CDR3 loop spans 15 amino acids. From germline, CDR1 is GTSNPN and CDR2 SVGIG (reference sequence). The CDR3 reads CACTPPGGGNQPQHF. CDR3 in DNA: TGTGCCTGTACTCCACCAGGGGGAGGCAATCAGCCCCAGCATTTT.

The rearrangement joins TRBV25-1 to TRBJ2-5; D may be TRBD2 (6 bases). Trimming removed 3 bases at V and 5 bases at J, with 10 bases between. The CDR3 has 13 amino acids. The germline V gene encodes CDR1 MGHDK and CDR2 SYGVNS. The CDR3 here is CASSEEAGETQYF. The CDR3 bases are TGTGCCAGCAGTGAGGAGGCGGGGGAGACCCAGTACTTC.

The V gene is TRBV10-3, the J gene TRBJ2-6; D uncertain. The CDR3 spans 13 residues. V was trimmed by 10 bases and J by 6 bases, leaving 13 bases between them. Germline V gene lookup returns CDR1 ENHRY and CDR2 SYGVKD. This CDR3 is CATRPTEANVLTF. As DNA, the CDR3 is TGTGCCACCCGACCGACTGAGGCCAACGTCCTGACTTTC.

J is TRBJ1-5 and V is TRBV4-1; D is perhaps TRBD1 (5 bases). Germline V gene data show CDR1 as MGHRA and CDR2 as YSYEKL. The CDR3 length is 15 residues. Trimming removed 3 bases at V and 4 bases at J, with 13 bases between. This CDR3 is CASSQPGFGNQPQHF. Written as DNA, the CDR3 is TGCGCCAGCAGCCAGCCAGGGTTTGGGAATCAGCCCCAGCATTTT.

J is TRBJ2-7 and V is TRBV9, with 9 bases that match TRBD2. CDR3 length equals 14 residues. Losses at the gene ends were 3 bases for V and 1 base for J; bases not matched to a gene: 2. Germline V CDR1 and CDR2: SGDLS, YYNGEE. This CDR3 reads CASSGLAGSYEQYF. The CDR3 DNA is TGTGCCAGCAGCGGGCTAGCGGGGTCCTACGAGCAGTACTTC. Supplemented by reference TRBV9 and TRBJ2-7, the full variable domain reads DSGVTQTPKHLITATGQRVTLRCSPRSGDLSVYWYQQSLDQGLQFLIQYYNGEERAKGNILERFSAQQFPDLHSELNLSSLELGDSALYFCASSGLAGSYEQYFGPGTRLTVT.

This clone showed up just once. The chain links TRBV18 to TRBJ2-2, with TRBD2 matching over 9 bases. From germline, CDR1 is KGHSH and CDR2 LQKENI. CDR3 length equals 16 residues. V was clipped by 3 bases and J by 8 bases; unmatched bases: 10. The CDR3 protein is CASSPGTSLNLGELFF. CDR3 DNA: TGTGCCAGCTCACCCGGGACTAGCCTCAACCTAGGGGAGCTGTTTTTT. Full variable domain (outside the CDR3, taken from reference TRBV18 and TRBJ2-2): NAGVMQNPRHLVRRRGQEARLRCSPMKGHSHVYWYRQLPEEGLKFMVYLQKENIIDESGMPKERFSAEFPKEGPSILRIQQVVRGDSAAYFCASSPGTSLNLGELFFGEGSRLTVL.

The V gene is TRBV5-6, the J gene TRBJ2-3; D may be TRBD2 (5 bases). Trimming shortened V by 3 bases and J by 4 bases, and 12 bases separated the two germline ends. In germline, CDR1 is SGHDT, CDR2 YYEEEE. The CDR3 length is 14 residues. The CDR3 loop reads CASSSNPGSDTQYF. In nucleotides, the CDR3 is TGTGCCAGCAGCTCTAATCCGGGATCAGATACGCAGTATTTT.

This clone was counted a single time. This chain connects TRBV7-2 to TRBJ1-4, with TRBD1 matching 7 bases. This CDR3 region has 15 residues. Germline CDR1 reads SGHTA; CDR2 reads FQGNSA. V lost 5 bases and J lost 4; bases outside the gene matches: 7. CDR3 nucleotides: TGTGCCAGCAGCACCAAGACAGGGTATAATGAAAAACTGTTTTTT. This encodes CASSTKTGYNEKLFF.

The gene calls are TRBV19 and TRBJ1-1; D is undetermined. The ends were cut back, 3 bases at V and 6 bases at J, with 17 bases in the middle. CDR1 is LNHDA, CDR2 SQIVND, per germline (reference sequence). The CDR3 totals 15 residues. The DNA for the CDR3 is TGTGCCAGTAGTATCGGAGGGCGGATCGGCGCTGAAGCTTTCTTT. It specifies CASSIGGRIGAEAFF.

The rearrangement joins TRBV6-1 to TRBJ2-1, with 8 bases aligning to TRBD1. Germline V gene data show CDR1 as MNHNS and CDR2 as SASEGT. The CDR3 runs to 19 residues. V was clipped by 4 bases and J by 4 bases; unmatched bases: 18. The CDR3 DNA follows: TGTGCCAGCAGTGCCACGCCAGGGGGCTCTAACCTCCGATACAATGAGCAGTTCTTC. Protein sequence: CASSATPGGSNLRYNEQFF.

The chain has TRBV18 and TRBJ2-5; D unclear. V lost 1 base, J lost 2 bases, and 5 bases lay in between. The CDR3 has 13 amino acids. Germline assignment: CDR1 KGHSH and CDR2 LQKENI. The CDR3 nucleotides read TGTGCCAGCTCACCACTAGGGCAAGAGACCCAGTACTTC. Amino acid sequence: CASSPLGQETQYF. The full variable domain, rest sourced from reference TRBV18 and TRBJ2-5, is NAGVMQNPRHLVRRRGQEARLRCSPMKGHSHVYWYRQLPEEGLKFMVYLQKENIIDESGMPKERFSAEFPKEGPSILRIQQVVRGDSAAYFCASSPLGQETQYFGPGTRLLVL.

In DNA form, the CDR3 reads TGTGCCAGCAGTGAAGCTCTTTTAGGGCTCAATCAGCCCCAGCATTTT. This encodes CASSEALLGLNQPQHF. This rearrangement joins TRBV6-1 to TRBJ1-5, with D unclear. The CDR3 is 16 amino acids. V lost 0 bases to trimming and J lost 3 bases, with 12 bases between them. Germline CDR1 MNHNS, CDR2 SASEGT.

V and J are TRBV18 and TRBJ2-7; 9 nucleotides match TRBD1. After removal of 6 bases from V and 0 bases from J, the junction contained 9 bases not matched to a gene. Per the germline V gene, CDR1 is KGHSH and CDR2 is LQKENI. The CDR3 has 16 residues. The chain's CDR3 is CASSQSTGGSSYEQYF. In DNA, the CDR3 is TGTGCCAGCTCTCAATCGACAGGGGGTAGCTCCTACGAGCAGTACTTC. The full variable domain, with the rest looked up from reference TRBV18 and TRBJ2-7, is NAGVMQNPRHLVRRRGQEARLRCSPMKGHSHVYWYRQLPEEGLKFMVYLQKENIIDESGMPKERFSAEFPKEGPSILRIQQVVRGDSAAYFCASSQSTGGSSYEQYFGPGTRLTVT.

The chain uses TRBV5-1 and TRBJ2-1, with TRBD1 matching over 8 bases. Germline values: CDR1 SGHRS, CDR2 YFSETQ. The trim removed 2 bases at V and 7 bases at J, leaving 11 bases unmatched. The CDR3 length is 16 residues. The CDR3 here is CASSFSSGTGTNEQFF. The CDR3 DNA is TGCGCCAGCAGCTTTTCGTCAGGGACAGGAACAAATGAGCAGTTCTTC.

The chain couples TRBV19 to TRBJ1-5; 9 nucleotides line up with TRBD1. The trim removed 11 bases at V and 0 bases at J, leaving 11 bases unmatched. Germline V gives CDR1 LNHDA, CDR2 SQIVND (reference sequence). The CDR3 covers 16 residues. CDR3 protein: CAGIQDRGDSNQPQHF. CDR3 DNA sequence: TGTGCCGGCATACAGGACAGGGGAGATAGCAATCAGCCCCAGCATTTT.

This rearrangement joins TRBV7-9 to TRBJ1-3, with D possibly TRBD1 on 5 matching bases. The V end was cut by 5 bases, the J end by 0 bases, with 14 bases between. Germline V gives CDR1 SEHNR, CDR2 FQNEAQ (reference sequence). The CDR3 has 16 residues. CDR3: CASSHSGRNSGNTIYF. The CDR3 DNA reads TGTGCCAGCAGCCACTCGGGGCGGAACTCTGGAAACACCATATATTTT.

This clone showed up just once. V and J are TRBV7-2 and TRBJ1-4; the D gene is possibly TRBD1 (6 bases). The CDR3 spans 14 residues. Trimming left V 5 bases short and J 8 bases short, with 15 bases between. Germline CDR1 reads SGHTA; CDR2 reads FQGNSA. The CDR3 protein is CASSVQGFKEKLFF. DNA for the CDR3: TGTGCCAGCAGCGTACAGGGATTTAAAGAAAAACTGTTTTTT.